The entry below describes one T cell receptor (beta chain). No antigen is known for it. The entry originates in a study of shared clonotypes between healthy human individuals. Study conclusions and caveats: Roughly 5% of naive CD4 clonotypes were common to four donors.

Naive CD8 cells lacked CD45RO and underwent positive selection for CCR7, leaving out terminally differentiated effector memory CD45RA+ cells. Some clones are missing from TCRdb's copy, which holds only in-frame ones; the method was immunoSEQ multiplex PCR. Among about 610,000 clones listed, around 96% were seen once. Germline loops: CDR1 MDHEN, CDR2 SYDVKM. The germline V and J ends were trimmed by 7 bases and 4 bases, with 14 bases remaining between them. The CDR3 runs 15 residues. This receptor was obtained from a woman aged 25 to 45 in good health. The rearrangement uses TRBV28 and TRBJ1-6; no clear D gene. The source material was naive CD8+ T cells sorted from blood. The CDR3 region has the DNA TGTGCCAGCACCGACCTGCGGGGTTATAATTCACCCCTCCACTTT. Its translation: CASTDLRGYNSPLHF.